Each of the 20 T cell receptor beta chains below was sequenced from the same sample in a study of blood T cell repertoires in COVID-19 (dated by TCRdb to 2020 to 2022). The library relied on the immunoSEQ multiplex PCR assay. This immuneACCESS table, as held by TCRdb, lists in-frame sequences with V and J called but not all clones. Of the missing ones, under half trace to an unresolved V gene in checked studies; the others have no known cause. A total of tens of thousands of clones appear in this sample, approximately 86% of them only once. The ten largest account for 55% to 60% of the sample. The sample consisted of peripheral blood. The source is a man in his sixties or seventies with acute or convalescent COVID-19.

The V and J genes are TRBV2 and TRBJ2-5; 8 positions match TRBD1. The V gene's germline CDR1 is SNHLY and CDR2 FYNNEI. V shed 6 bases and J 1 base; nucleotides not matched to a gene: 1. The CDR3 has 13 amino acids. CDR3 in amino acids: CASRGTGQETQYF. As DNA, the CDR3 is TGTGCCAGCAGGGGGACAGGCCAAGAGACCCAGTACTTC.

The chain combines TRBV5-4 with TRBJ2-7; TRBD2 agrees at 8 bases. V shed 1 base and J 2 bases; nucleotides not matched to a gene: 8. The CDR3 loop spans 16 amino acids. Per the germline V gene, CDR1 is SGHNT and CDR2 is YYREEE (reference sequence). For the CDR3, the DNA is TGTGCCAGCAGCTTGCAGAGTCAGCGGGGGACCTACGAGCAGTACTTC. Its protein product is CASSLQSQRGTYEQYF.

The gene calls are TRBV11-3 and TRBJ2-5; D is possibly TRBD2 (5 bases). Germline assignment: CDR1 SGHNT and CDR2 YENEEA. The CDR3 spans 13 residues. Trimming took off 1 base at V and 7 bases at J, with 10 bases between the two ends. The CDR3 region is CASSLGGEGTQYF. As DNA, the CDR3 is TGTGCCAGCAGCTTAGGGGGTGAGGGGACCCAGTACTTC.

The V gene is TRBV10-2, the J gene TRBJ1-3; D remains unclear. V lost 0 bases and J 4 bases, leaving 4 bases between the germline ends. The CDR3 is 13 amino acids. Germline loops: CDR1 WSHSY, CDR2 SAAADI. The CDR3 nucleotides read TGCGCCAGCAGTGAGTCGAGGGGAAACACCATATATTTT. As protein: CASSESRGNTIYF.

This chain uses TRBV6-6 with TRBJ1-5, with 8 bases matching TRBD1. The germline CDR1 and CDR2 sequences are MNHNY and SVGAGI (reference sequence). The CDR3 has 14 residues. Germline trimming cut 6 bases from V and 5 bases from J; bases unmatched to any gene: 6. This chain's CDR3 is CASRPTGDHQPQHF. CDR3 nucleotide sequence: TGTGCCAGCAGGCCGACAGGGGACCATCAGCCCCAGCATTTT.

This sequence joins TRBV3-1 (or the pseudogene TRBV3-2) and TRBJ2-5; D is unresolved. This CDR3 region has 12 residues. Germline-derived CDR1 and CDR2 are LGHDT and YNNKEL (reference sequence). Trimming took 4 bases from V and 7 from J, leaving 10 bases between them. The CDR3 sequence is CASSPRSGTQYF. Written as DNA, the CDR3 is TGTGCCAGCAGCCCCCGGTCAGGGACCCAGTACTTC.

This chain links TRBV7-2 with TRBJ2-7; 7 nucleotides agree with TRBD2. Germline V gene sequence: CDR1 SGHTA, CDR2 FQGNSA. After removal of 5 bases from V and 0 bases from J, the junction contained 7 bases not matched to a gene. The CDR3 has 15 amino acids. The DNA of the CDR3 is TGTGCCAGCAGCGGAGGGACTACTCCCTCCTACGAGCAGTACTTC. Protein product: CASSGGTTPSYEQYF.

The rearrangement joins TRBV27 to TRBJ1-1, with unresolved D. Germline V lookup: CDR1 MNHEY, CDR2 SMNVEV (reference sequence). V lost 2 bases to trimming and J lost 0 bases, with 10 bases between them. This CDR3 spans 15 amino acids. In DNA form, the CDR3 reads TGTGCCAGCAGTTTAAATGTGGCTGTGAACACTGAAGCTTTCTTT. This encodes CASSLNVAVNTEAFF.

The V call is TRBV6-5, the J call TRBJ2-5, with 7 nucleotides matching TRBD2. The CDR3 sequence is 14 residues long. Germline CDR1 reads MNHEY; CDR2 reads SVGAGI. Trimming took 6 bases from V and 5 from J; bases not matched to a gene: 9. The CDR3 sequence: CASSRPGLRETQYF. CDR3 nucleotide sequence: TGTGCCAGCAGCCGGCCGGGACTAAGGGAGACCCAGTACTTC.

The chain has TRBV19 and TRBJ1-4, with TRBD1 as a possible D gene (5 bases). Germline CDR1 is LNHDA and CDR2 is SQIVND (reference sequence). The CDR3 is 15 amino acids. The germline V and J ends were trimmed by 6 bases and 3 bases, with 14 bases remaining between them. CDR3: CASSVGGVPNEKLFF. For the CDR3, the DNA is TGTGCCAGTAGCGTCGGGGGGGTCCCTAATGAAAAACTGTTTTTT.

This clone has just one count. This sequence joins TRBV30 and TRBJ1-2; 7 bases map to TRBD1. V dropped 0 bases and J dropped 8; count of bases not matched to a gene: 6. The CDR3 consists of 13 residues. CDR1 and CDR2 (germline): GTSNPN, SVGIG (reference sequence). The CDR3 coding sequence is TGTGCCTGGAGTGTCAACAGGGGCTGGGGCTACACCTTC. The encoded protein is CAWSVNRGWGYTF.

This clone was observed once. The chain combines TRBV5-1 with TRBJ2-1, with 7 nucleotides matching TRBD1. Looked up from germline, CDR1 is SGHRS and CDR2 is YFSETQ. The CDR3 is made up of 15 amino acids. V trimming: 2 bases; J trimming: 2 bases; junction bases outside the gene matches: 4. The CDR3 is CASSLGGFTYNEQFF. The CDR3 DNA is TGCGCCAGCAGCTTAGGGGGCTTCACCTACAATGAGCAGTTCTTC. Full variable domain (remainder filled in from reference TRBV5-1 and TRBJ2-1): KAGVTQTPRYLIKTRGQQVTLSCSPISGHRSVSWYQQTPGQGLQFLFEYFSETQRNKGNFPGRFSGRQFSNSRSEMNVSTLELGDSALYLCASSLGGFTYNEQFFGPGTRLTVL.

This clone was detected a few times. The chain combines TRBV7-9 with TRBJ1-2; 8 bases line up with TRBD1. Trimming took 0 bases from V and 6 from J; bases not matched to a gene: 3. The CDR3 consists of 14 residues. Germline lookup yields CDR1 SEHNR and CDR2 FQNEAQ (reference sequence). The CDR3 sequence is CASSLANRGNGYTF. CDR3 bases: TGTGCCAGCAGCTTAGCGAACAGGGGGAATGGCTACACCTTC.

This clone appeared a few times. The chain has TRBV19 and TRBJ2-7, with 7 bases matching TRBD1. CDR1 and CDR2 from the germline V gene are LNHDA and SQIVND (reference sequence). J was trimmed by 3 bases and V by 1 base; bases with no gene match: 9. This CDR3 is built from 16 residues. The CDR3 loop reads CASSIVSPGGSYEQYF. The CDR3 nucleotides are TGTGCCAGTAGTATAGTATCGCCAGGGGGTAGCTACGAGCAGTACTTC.

A single count supports this clone. The chain joins TRBV28 to TRBJ1-1; 12 bases fit TRBD1. Looked up from germline, CDR1 is MDHEN and CDR2 is SYDVKM. V dropped 7 bases and J dropped 0; count of bases not matched to a gene: 9. The CDR3 is made up of 17 amino acids. DNA of the CDR3: TGTGCCAGCACAACCCGGGACAGGGGGCCTATGAACACTGAAGCTTTCTTT. It yields the protein CASTTRDRGPMNTEAFF.

The CDR3: CASSLSVDNEQFF. Written as DNA, the CDR3 is TGTGCCAGCAGCTTATCAGTCGACAATGAGCAGTTCTTC. The chain couples TRBV7-3 to TRBJ2-1; the D is unclear. V gave up 2 bases and J gave up 5 bases, with 7 bases separating them. This CDR3 comprises 13 residues. Germline-derived CDR1 and CDR2 are SGHTA and FQGTGA.

The chain recombines TRBV7-2 with TRBJ1-3, with TRBD1 matching 7 bases. In germline, CDR1 is SGHTA, CDR2 FQGNSA. This CDR3 has 17 residues. Trimming removed 3 bases from V and 1 base from J; junction bases left unmatched: 9. In DNA form, the CDR3 reads TGTGCCAGCAGCTTCCGAGGAGGGGGCGCTTCTGGAAACACCATATATTTT. As protein: CASSFRGGGASGNTIYF.

The chain is built from TRBV5-4 and TRBJ2-7, with 9 bases identical to TRBD1. The germline CDR1 and CDR2 sequences are SGHNT and YYREEE (reference sequence). V shed 1 base and J 4 bases; nucleotides not matched to a gene: 6. The CDR3 has 15 amino acids. CDR3 residues: CASSLRGQGGYEQYF. The CDR3 coding sequence is TGTGCCAGCAGCTTGCGGGGACAGGGAGGATACGAGCAGTACTTC.

This chain joins TRBV11-2 and TRBJ1-2; a weak D match, TRBD1 (6 bases). CDR3 length: 17 residues. Germline V gene sequence: CDR1 SGHAT, CDR2 FQNNGV. Trimming removed 5 bases from V and 4 bases from J, with 23 bases in between. As DNA, the CDR3 is TGTGCCAGCAGCCCCATCCGTAGACAGGAGAGGGGCTATGGCTACACCTTC. It is translated as CASSPIRRQERGYGYTF. Complete variable domain (other parts from reference TRBV11-2 and TRBJ1-2): EAGVAQSPRYKIIEKRQSVAFWCNPISGHATLYWYQQILGQGPKLLIQFQNNGVVDDSQLPKDRFSAERLKGVDSTLKIQPAKLEDSAVYLCASSPIRRQERGYGYTFGSGTRLTVV.

The rearrangement links TRBV5-1 to TRBJ2-7; 8 nucleotides align to TRBD2. CDR1 is SGHRS and CDR2 is YFSETQ in the germline V gene. The CDR3 runs to 16 residues. The ends lost 4 bases at V and 6 bases at J; junction bases unmatched: 15. The CDR3 here is CASSRLDGGAYSEQYF. DNA for the CDR3: TGCGCCAGCAGCAGGCTAGACGGGGGGGCATATTCCGAGCAGTACTTC.